This T cell receptor (beta chain) stems from a study of Graves' ophthalmopathy and Graves' hyperthyroidism. Overall study findings and caveats: Classification of ophthalmopathy versus stable hyperthyroidism by a 13-signature model yielded around 90% sensitivity and just over 80% specificity.

Points on this clonotype: Its antigen remains unknown.

Investigators amplified TCR beta CDR3 regions from RNA transcripts. The first-round RT-PCR employed HTBI primers together with the Qiagen OneStep RT-PCR kit. A multiplex PCR was then performed as the second round. TCRdb reprocessed the multiplex PCR reads with MiXCR, giving one entry per CDR3 protein. The repertoire holds 450,000 to 600,000 distinct CDR3 sequences, with less than 45% as singletons. Deletions cut 6 bases from V and 1 base from J, with 3 bases between. CDR1 ENHRY and CDR2 SYGVKD come from the germline V gene. The CDR3 spans 12 residues. J is TRBJ2-2 and V is TRBV10-3; D is undetermined. The clonotype comes from an adult man with Graves' hyperthyroidism. Sequencing was carried out using peripheral blood or thyroid tissue (not recorded which). The CDR3 sequence is CAIRGNTGELFF. The CDR3 bases are TGTGCCATCAGGGGGAACACCGGGGAGCTGTTTTTT.